Included here is one TCR beta chain sequence, with context. In the study's own analysis: Using reference gene primer amplification, nucleated cell counts were estimated. The data were produced by immunoSEQ multiplex PCR, yet TCRdb's version contains in-frame clones alone and is incomplete. V and J calls and clone size are copied from that table; D and trimming were computed from the DNA. This table holds 300,000 to 350,000 clones, 85% to 90% found once. This record belongs to a study of blood T cell repertoires in COVID-19. About the study: Sample material is recorded as cDNA or gDNA derived from T cells, B-cell-depleted T cells, or PBMCs.

CDR1 is MDHEN and CDR2 is SYDVKM in the germline V gene. The CDR3 spans 16 residues. V gave up 2 bases and J gave up 8 bases, with 18 bases separating them. Cohort placement rested on clinical history that participants reported themselves. This chain uses TRBV28 with TRBJ1-4; possible D gene TRBD1, 5 bases. Sequencing used PBMCs or T cells enriched from blood (not recorded which). The source of this sequence is a woman between 18 and 29 years old with acute COVID-19. The CDR3 region has the DNA TGTGCCAGCAGTTTAGCAGGGCCAGGGTGGAGCGAAAAACTGTTTTTT. It specifies CASSLAGPGWSEKLFF.